Shown below are 8 T cell receptor beta chains from a single sample sequenced in a study of blood T cell repertoires in COVID-19. The protocol was immunoSEQ multiplex PCR, while the TCRdb copy is restricted to in-frame clones and leaves out a portion. The sample holds fewer than 200,000 clones, approximately 90% seen once. The sequencing sample was made of peripheral blood. These receptors were collected from a man aged 55-75 years with acute or convalescent COVID-19.

The V and J genes are TRBV24-1 and TRBJ2-1; no definite D call. V lost 4 bases, J lost 8 bases, and 11 bases lay in between. The V gene's germline CDR1 is KGHDR and CDR2 SFDVKD. The CDR3 has 13 residues. The CDR3 spells CATSDGPADEQFF. The CDR3 nucleotides read TGTGCCACCAGTGACGGCCCCGCGGATGAGCAGTTCTTC.

The chain links TRBV5-1 to TRBJ2-1; D is possibly TRBD2 (6 bases). This CDR3 comprises 13 residues. Germline values: CDR1 SGHRS, CDR2 YFSETQ. V was trimmed by 0 bases and J by 5 bases, leaving 6 bases between them. CDR3 in amino acids: CASSLGGDNEQFF. DNA for the CDR3: TGCGCCAGCAGCTTGGGCGGGGACAATGAGCAGTTCTTC.

The chain joins TRBV7-9 to TRBJ1-5, with TRBD1 matching 7 bases. The CDR3 length is 17 residues. From germline, CDR1 is SEHNR and CDR2 FQNEAQ (reference sequence). The trim removed 1 base at V and 3 bases at J, leaving 9 bases unmatched. The DNA of the CDR3 is TGTGCCAGCAGCTTAGAGGGACAGCTCACCCCCAATCAGCCCCAGCATTTT. It yields the protein CASSLEGQLTPNQPQHF.

This clone has just one count. The chain links TRBV19 to TRBJ2-1; TRBD2 aligns across 7 bases. Germline values: CDR1 LNHDA, CDR2 SQIVND (reference sequence). V was clipped by 1 base and J by 7 bases; unmatched bases: 1. This CDR3 comprises 13 residues. The chain's CDR3 is CASSIAAGNEQFF. As DNA, the CDR3 is TGTGCCAGTAGTATAGCAGCGGGGAATGAGCAGTTCTTC. The full variable domain, completed using reference TRBV19 and TRBJ2-1, is DGGITQSPKYLFRKEGQNVTLSCEQNLNHDAMYWYRQDPGQGLRLIYYSQIVNDFQKGDIAEGYSVSREKKESFPLTVTSAQKNPTAFYLCASSIAAGNEQFFGPGTRLTVL.

The rearrangement uses TRBV2 and TRBJ1-5; 8 nucleotides match TRBD1. Trimming removed 7 bases from V and 3 bases from J; junction bases left unmatched: 8. Germline CDR1 reads SNHLY; CDR2 reads FYNNEI. CDR3 length: 15 amino acids. The CDR3 DNA reads TGTGCCAGCAATTACAGGACAGGGTACAATCAGCCCCAGCATTTT. Translating gives CASNYRTGYNQPQHF.

V gene TRBV5-1 combines with J gene TRBJ1-1; 7 bases align to TRBD1. From germline, CDR1 is SGHRS and CDR2 YFSETQ. Losses at the gene ends were 5 bases for V and 5 bases for J; bases not matched to a gene: 9. The CDR3 has 14 amino acids. CDR3 residues: CASRLGTVITEAFF. CDR3 bases: TGCGCCAGCAGGCTTGGGACAGTCATAACTGAAGCTTTCTTT.

The V and J genes are TRBV24-1 and TRBJ2-3, with TRBD1 as a possible D gene (6 bases). The germline V gene encodes CDR1 KGHDR and CDR2 SFDVKD. V gave up 4 bases and J gave up 8 bases, with 15 bases separating them. This CDR3 is built from 14 residues. The CDR3 DNA reads as TGTGCCACCAGTGACCGGACAGTGTTGGGTACGCAGTATTTT. It is translated as CATSDRTVLGTQYF.

The genes are TRBV5-4 and TRBJ2-1; D possibly corresponds to TRBD2 (6 bases). The CDR3 extends over 18 amino acids. V gave up 1 base and J gave up 5 bases, with 22 bases separating them. The germline gives CDR1 SGHNT, CDR2 YYREEE (reference sequence). This CDR3 is CASSLNHVSRERHNEQFF. In DNA, the CDR3 is TGTGCCAGCAGCTTGAATCATGTGTCTCGGGAGCGGCACAATGAGCAGTTCTTC. The variable domain in full, with the rest retrieved from reference TRBV5-4 and TRBJ2-1, is ETGVTQSPTHLIKTRGQQVTLRCSSQSGHNTVSWYQQALGQGPQFIFQYYREEENGRGNFPPRFSGLQFPNYSSELNVNALELDDSALYLCASSLNHVSRERHNEQFFGPGTRLTVL.